One sample yielded the 7 T cell receptor beta chains listed below, sequenced in a study of T cell repertoires in cytomegalovirus infection (dated by TCRdb to the late 2010s). Sequencing was carried out with an Illumina HiSeq 1500. TCRdb reprocessed the public reads (quality trimming at Q25 with fastp, clone calling with MiXCR) and kept in-frame beta chains. Rows matching on CDR3 protein sequence are summarized as one entry with the most common DNA and genes. Across this sample there are approximately 700,000 distinct CDR3 sequences, with about a third seen only once. Around 2.8% of the sample comes from the top ten. The sequencing input was PBMCs. These receptors all stem from a human donor in good health (CMV status not recorded). Some clones in this sample may be carry-over from other donors' samples.

V usage is TRBV2 and J usage is TRBJ1-1; tentative D call: TRBD1 (6 bases). The CDR3 length is 13 residues. Trimming pared 8 bases from V and 7 bases from J, leaving 17 bases between. Germline CDR1 is SNHLY and CDR2 is FYNNEI. CDR3 residues: CASRDRQGGEAFF. In DNA, the CDR3 is TGTGCCAGCCGGGACCGGCAAGGGGGTGAAGCTTTCTTT. The variable domain in full, with the rest retrieved from reference TRBV2 and TRBJ1-1, is EPEVTQTPSHQVTQMGQEVILRCVPISNHLYFYWYRQILGQKVEFLVSFYNNEISEKSEIFDDQFSVERPDGSNFTLKIRSTKLEDSAMYFCASRDRQGGEAFFGQGTRLTVV.

This clonotype occurred a few times. The chain has TRBV7-3 and TRBJ1-1, with 9 positions matching TRBD1. Germline V lookup: CDR1 SGHTA, CDR2 FQGTGA. V was pared by 5 bases and J by 3 bases, with 4 bases of the junction left unmatched. This CDR3 region has 14 residues. The CDR3, as DNA: TGTGCCAGCAGCCCTGGACAGGGGCACACTGAAGCTTTCTTT. It specifies CASSPGQGHTEAFF.

The chain employs TRBV5-4 and TRBJ1-2; a weak D match, TRBD1 (5 bases). Trimming shortened V by 5 bases and J by 1 base, and 15 bases separated the two germline ends. The CDR3 spans 15 residues. Germline values: CDR1 SGHNT, CDR2 YYREEE (reference sequence). The DNA for the CDR3 is TGTGCCAGCAGGGCCACTACAGGAGTTAACTATGGCTACACCTTC. This sequence encodes CASRATTGVNYGYTF.

The sample holds many counts of this clonotype. This sequence joins TRBV6-1 and TRBJ2-6, with D perhaps assigned TRBD1 or TRBD2 (5 bases each). This CDR3 contains 17 residues. Germline CDR1 reads MNHNS; CDR2 reads SASEGT. V was trimmed by 5 bases and J by 4 bases, leaving 18 bases between them. CDR3 region: CASSLGRSLEGANVLTF. In DNA form, the CDR3 reads TGTGCCAGCAGTTTGGGACGGTCCTTGGAAGGGGCCAACGTCCTGACTTTC.

V and J are TRBV28 and TRBJ2-7; D is unclear. The CDR3 has 14 amino acids. V was clipped by 1 base and J by 4 bases, with 11 bases between them. From germline, CDR1 is MDHEN and CDR2 SYDVKM. This CDR3 is CASSLFSDGYEQYF. The CDR3 nucleotides read TGTGCCAGCAGTTTATTCTCCGACGGGTACGAGCAGTACTTC.

This clonotype has at least ten counts. The chain has TRBV7-8 and TRBJ1-6, with a tentative D call TRBD1 (5 bases). Looked up from germline, CDR1 is SGHVS and CDR2 is FQNEAQ. The CDR3 extends over 15 amino acids. V lost 5 bases and J 12 bases, leaving 20 bases between the germline ends. CDR3 nucleotides: TGTGCCAGCAGCCCCCGGGGACGAGATGAGGGACCCCTCCACTTT. This gives the protein CASSPRGRDEGPLHF.

The gene calls are TRBV5-1 and TRBJ2-7, with D unclear. Germline V gene lookup returns CDR1 SGHRS and CDR2 YFSETQ. V was shortened by 4 bases and J by 3 bases, with 8 bases between the two germline ends. This CDR3 is built from 12 residues. The CDR3 sequence is CASSEDFYEQYF. DNA for the CDR3: TGCGCCAGCAGCGAAGACTTCTACGAGCAGTACTTC.